This entry features one TCR beta chain sequence. Its antigen remains unidentified. This CDR3 spans 14 amino acids. Trimming pared 0 bases from V and 2 bases from J, leaving 6 bases between. Germline lookup yields CDR1 SGHRS and CDR2 YFSETQ. Original methodology: As immunoSEQ supplied junction-only sequences (without quality scores), filtering differed. Data came from immunoSEQ multiplex PCR; TCRdb stores just in-frame clones and leaves some out. V and J calls and clone size are copied from that table; D and trimming were computed from the DNA. Counted here are 950,000 to 1,100,000 clones, about three quarters occurring once; the ten biggest clones make up 1.2% to 1.5%. These data are taken from a study of shared clonotypes between healthy human individuals. Study-wide context: CD4 naive and memory got three plates each, CD8 naive two, CD8 memory one.

Findings and limits, study-wide: Naive subsets usually exceeded memory subsets in estimated richness.

Specimen: memory CD4+ T cells sorted from blood. Subset in this sample: CD45RA-negative fraction. This chain connects TRBV5-1 to TRBJ2-1, with D tentatively TRBD1 or TRBD2 (5 bases each). The TCR originated in a man younger than 35 in good health. The CDR3 spells CASSLAGPYNEQFF. As DNA, the CDR3 is TGCGCCAGCAGCTTGGCGGGGCCCTACAATGAGCAGTTCTTC. Variable domain in full (rest from reference TRBV5-1 and TRBJ2-1): KAGVTQTPRYLIKTRGQQVTLSCSPISGHRSVSWYQQTPGQGLQFLFEYFSETQRNKGNFPGRFSGRQFSNSRSEMNVSTLELGDSALYLCASSLAGPYNEQFFGPGTRLTVL.